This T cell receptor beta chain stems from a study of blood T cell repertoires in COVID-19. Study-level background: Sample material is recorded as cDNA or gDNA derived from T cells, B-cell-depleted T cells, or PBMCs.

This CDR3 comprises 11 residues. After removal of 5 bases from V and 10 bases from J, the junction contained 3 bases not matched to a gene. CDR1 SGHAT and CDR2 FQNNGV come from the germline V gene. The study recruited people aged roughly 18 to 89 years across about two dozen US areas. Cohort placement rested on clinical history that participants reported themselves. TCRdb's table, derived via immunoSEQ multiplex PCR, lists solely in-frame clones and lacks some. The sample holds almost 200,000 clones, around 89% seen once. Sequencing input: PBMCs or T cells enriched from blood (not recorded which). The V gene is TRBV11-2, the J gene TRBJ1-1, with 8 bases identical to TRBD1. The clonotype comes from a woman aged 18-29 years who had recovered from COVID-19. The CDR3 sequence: CASSPGTGAFF. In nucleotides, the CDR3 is TGTGCCAGCAGCCCCGGGACAGGAGCTTTCTTT.